One sample yielded the 6 T cell receptor beta chains listed below, sequenced in a study of blood T cell repertoires in COVID-19. The repertoire was sequenced with immunoSEQ multiplex PCR; TCRdb's copy has only in-frame clones and lacks some. The sample lists roughly 200,000 clones, roughly 80% occurring once. The sample consisted of peripheral blood. The receptors stem from a man aged 50-60 years who had recovered from COVID-19.

The chain employs TRBV10-3 and TRBJ2-7, with 7 bases fitting TRBD1. J gave up 4 bases and V 6 bases, and 9 bases lay outside the gene matches. CDR1 is ENHRY, CDR2 SYGVKD, per germline. CDR3 length: 14 residues. Here the CDR3 reads CAISPGTVVYEQYF. The CDR3 bases are TGTGCCATCAGCCCCGGGACAGTCGTTTACGAGCAGTACTTC.

The gene calls are TRBV3-1 (or the pseudogene TRBV3-2) and TRBJ2-6, with D possibly matching TRBD2 (5 bases). The V gene lost 4 bases and the J gene lost 0 bases, with 10 bases spanning the gap. The CDR3 has 16 residues. The germline gives CDR1 LGHDT, CDR2 YNNKEL (reference sequence). CDR3 DNA sequence: TGTGCCAGCAGCCCCCATCGGGGCTCTGGGGCCAACGTCCTGACTTTC. Amino acids: CASSPHRGSGANVLTF.

This clone has more than one count but fewer than ten. This sequence joins TRBV6-1 and TRBJ2-7; a weak D match, TRBD1 (6 bases). Germline V gives CDR1 MNHNS, CDR2 SASEGT. The ends were cut back, 7 bases at V and 2 bases at J, with 12 bases in the middle. The CDR3 has 13 residues. The CDR3: CASMVDSTYEQYF. For the CDR3, the DNA is TGTGCCAGCATGGTGGACAGCACCTACGAGCAGTACTTC.

CDR3 in amino acids: CATSDGDRRYQETQYF. CDR3 coding DNA: TGTGCCACCAGTGATGGGGACAGACGGTACCAAGAGACCCAGTACTTC. This chain connects TRBV24-1 to TRBJ2-5; TRBD1 matches at 7 bases. CDR1 is KGHDR, CDR2 SFDVKD, per germline. This CDR3 has 16 residues. The J segment lost 0 bases and the V segment lost 3 bases, leaving 6 bases of the junction unmatched.

The chain is built from TRBV7-3 and TRBJ2-7; 7 positions match TRBD1. This CDR3 is 14 amino acids long. V was clipped by 3 bases and J by 1 base; unmatched bases: 3. CDR1 SGHTA and CDR2 FQGTGA come from the germline V gene. CDR3 protein: CASSFTGDSYEQYF. CDR3 nucleotide sequence: TGTGCCAGCAGCTTCACAGGGGATTCCTACGAGCAGTACTTC.

This clone was seen only a few times. The J gene is TRBJ2-7, the V gene TRBV2, with 7 positions matching TRBD1. The CDR3 extends over 14 amino acids. After removal of 8 bases from V and 5 bases from J, the junction contained 12 bases not matched to a gene. Per the germline V gene, CDR1 is SNHLY and CDR2 is FYNNEI. The CDR3 region is CASGIPRQGDEQYF. CDR3 nucleotide sequence: TGTGCCAGCGGGATACCTCGACAGGGCGACGAGCAGTACTTC.